The clone carrying this T cell receptor beta chain was counted a few times. Antigen: not known. This entry comes from a study of T cells after yellow fever vaccination. TCRdb called the 5' RACE reads again in MiXCR, with one record for every CDR3 protein. The repertoire holds some 390,000 distinct CDR3 sequences, with roughly 20% as singletons. Germline V lookup: CDR1 LGHDT, CDR2 YNNKEL (reference sequence). CDR3 size: 15 residues. V was trimmed by 3 bases and J by 3 bases, leaving 14 bases between them. Study results and caveats: Clones that expanded after primary vaccination mostly reappeared after the booster (96% CD4, roughly 87% CD8).

The receptor's source is a young man who received the YFV17D yellow fever vaccine. The material was PBMCs, obtained before the yellow fever booster vaccination. This sequence joins TRBV3-1 and TRBJ1-2; no firm D call. The CDR3 DNA reads TGTGCCAGCAGCCATATCGACACCTTATACTATGGCTACACCTTC. Its translation is CASSHIDTLYYGYTF.